The 9 T cell receptor beta chains listed next were all sequenced from one sample in a study of blood T cell repertoires in COVID-19. Profiled with immunoSEQ multiplex PCR; TCRdb holds only in-frame clones, not every one. The table includes about 230,000 clones, about 91% detected once. Material for sequencing was PBMCs or T cells enriched from blood (not recorded which). These TCRs come from a woman between 40 and 50 years old with acute COVID-19.

V gene TRBV6-2 or TRBV6-3 combines with J gene TRBJ2-4; D is perhaps TRBD2 (7 bases). Trimming left V 0 bases short and J 7 bases short, with 13 bases between. The CDR3 sequence is 15 residues long. Germline V gene data show CDR1 as MNHEY and CDR2 as SVGEGT. In DNA, the CDR3 is TGTGCCAGCAGTTACTCGGGGGGGCTTGGGAACATTCAGTACTTC. Its translation: CASSYSGGLGNIQYF.

V usage is TRBV6-5 and J usage is TRBJ1-5; D possibly corresponds to TRBD1 (6 bases). CDR1 is MNHEY, CDR2 SVGAGI, per germline. The germline V and J ends were trimmed by 5 bases and 9 bases, with 14 bases remaining between them. The CDR3 runs to 13 residues. CDR3 loop: CASSQGRGTPQHF. CDR3 nucleotides: TGTGCCAGCAGTCAGGGCAGGGGCACGCCCCAGCATTTT.

V usage is TRBV4-3 and J usage is TRBJ2-1; D ambiguous. CDR3 length: 17 amino acids. Germline V gene sequence: CDR1 LGHNA, CDR2 YSLEER. V lost 1 base to trimming and J lost 2 bases, with 15 bases between them. The CDR3 region is CASSQVSVPTAYNEQFF. DNA of the CDR3: TGCGCCAGCAGCCAAGTCAGCGTCCCAACTGCCTACAATGAGCAGTTCTTC.

This rearrangement joins TRBV9 to TRBJ1-1; possibly TRBD1 for D (6 bases). The CDR3 totals 13 residues. Germline CDR1 is SGDLS and CDR2 is YYNGEE. V shed 0 bases and J shed 11 bases, with 14 bases lying between them. For the CDR3, the DNA is TGTGCCAGCAGCGTAGATGGTGGGGGCCCGGCTTTCTTT. Translation gives CASSVDGGGPAFF.

The chain uses TRBV9 and TRBJ2-7; TRBD1 matches at 9 bases. V shed 7 bases and J 1 base; nucleotides not matched to a gene: 6. Germline CDR1 SGDLS, CDR2 YYNGEE. The CDR3 is made up of 14 amino acids. The CDR3 region has the DNA TGTGCCAGCTCGTCCGGGACAGGGTCCTACGAGCAGTACTTC. This encodes CASSSGTGSYEQYF.

The rearrangement links TRBV5-4 to TRBJ1-1, with TRBD1 as a possible D gene (6 bases). The germline V gene encodes CDR1 SGHNT and CDR2 YYREEE (reference sequence). This CDR3 contains 12 residues. The V end lost 8 bases, the J end lost 3 bases, and 11 bases lay between the germline ends. The CDR3 reads CASRTVDTEAFF. DNA of the CDR3: TGTGCCAGTAGGACAGTCGACACTGAAGCTTTCTTT. Combining the CDR3 with reference TRBV5-4 and TRBJ1-1 gives the whole variable domain ETGVTQSPTHLIKTRGQQVTLRCSSQSGHNTVSWYQQALGQGPQFIFQYYREEENGRGNFPPRFSGLQFPNYSSELNVNALELDDSALYLCASRTVDTEAFFGQGTRLTVV.

The V gene is TRBV4-1, the J gene TRBJ1-2, with 8 bases fitting TRBD1. The CDR3 covers 16 residues. Germline assignment: CDR1 MGHRA and CDR2 YSYEKL. V was pared by 0 bases and J by 5 bases, with 8 bases of the junction left unmatched. The CDR3 coding sequence is TGCGCCAGCAGCCAAGAAGGGACAGGACGAAGATATGGCTACACCTTC. It specifies CASSQEGTGRRYGYTF.

The V and J genes are TRBV18 and TRBJ2-3, with TRBD2 matching 9 bases. CDR1 and CDR2 from the germline V gene are KGHSH and LQKENI. This CDR3 region has 18 residues. Trimming cost V 2 bases and J 2 bases; bases outside gene matches: 11. As DNA, the CDR3 is TGTGCCAGCTCACCATTTGCTGCTAGCGGGACGTCCACAGATACGCAGTATTTT. It specifies CASSPFAASGTSTDTQYF.

The chain joins TRBV5-1 to TRBJ2-2; D unresolved. Trimming stripped 0 bases from V and 7 bases from J, with 10 bases between. The CDR3 has 14 amino acids. CDR1 and CDR2 (germline): SGHRS, YFSETQ. The CDR3 DNA follows: TGCGCCAGCAGCTTGGCCACAGCAAGCGGGGAGCTGTTTTTT. It yields the protein CASSLATASGELFF.